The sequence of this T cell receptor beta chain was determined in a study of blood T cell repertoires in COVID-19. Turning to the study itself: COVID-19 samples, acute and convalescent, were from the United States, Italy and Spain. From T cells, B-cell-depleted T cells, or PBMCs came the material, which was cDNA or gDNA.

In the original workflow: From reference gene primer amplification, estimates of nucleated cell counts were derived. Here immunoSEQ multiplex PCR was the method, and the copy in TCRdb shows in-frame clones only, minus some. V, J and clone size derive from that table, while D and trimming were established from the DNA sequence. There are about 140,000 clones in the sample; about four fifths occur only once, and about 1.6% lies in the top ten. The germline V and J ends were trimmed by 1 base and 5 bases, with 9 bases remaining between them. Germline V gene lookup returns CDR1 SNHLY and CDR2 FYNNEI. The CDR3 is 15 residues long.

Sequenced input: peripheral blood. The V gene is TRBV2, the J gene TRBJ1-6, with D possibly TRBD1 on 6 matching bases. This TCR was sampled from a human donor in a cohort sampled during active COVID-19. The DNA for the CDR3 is TGTGCCAGCAGTGAAGTCAGGGGAAATAATTCACCCCTCCACTTT. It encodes CASSEVRGNNSPLHF.